The entry below gives a single TCR beta chain sequence along with its context. As yet, its antigen is unknown. This sample is part of a study of T cell responses to AZD1222 COVID-19 vaccine. Overall study context: Pooled in the analysis were second doses at about 4 or about 12 weeks. Study results and limitations: A rise in Spike-specific TCR breadth and depth followed two AZD1222 doses. Possibly, clonal diversity was underestimated; donors were largely white British and included more females. After the peak T cell response, and only then, were repertoires sampled.

CDR1 is LGHDT, CDR2 YNNKEL, per germline (reference sequence). CDR3 length equals 16 residues. Trimming removed 4 bases at V and 5 bases at J, with 17 bases between. Clones were sequenced by immunoSEQ multiplex PCR, and TCRdb holds only the in-frame ones, with some missing. The sample has about 140,000 clones; roughly 92% are singletons. The specimen was peripheral blood, collected on day 0 of AZD1222 vaccination. The rearrangement uses TRBV3-1 (or the pseudogene TRBV3-2) and TRBJ1-4; D possibly corresponds to TRBD1 (6 bases). The clonotype originates from an adult in good health. The CDR3 here is CASSPTIGQPNEKLFF. The CDR3 nucleotides are TGTGCCAGCAGCCCCACCATAGGACAGCCAAATGAAAAACTGTTTTTT.